The 17 T cell receptor beta chains presented below share a single source sample, sequenced in a study of T-cell memory formation after mild COVID-19 (dated by TCRdb to the early 2020s). The method behind the library was 5' RACE. Sequencing was performed on an Illumina NovaSeq 6000. TCRdb reprocessed the public reads (quality trimming at Q25 with fastp, clone calling with MiXCR) and kept in-frame beta chains. Every entry covers one CDR3 protein and lists the most common genes and DNA from its rows. The sample data list about 320,000 distinct CDR3 sequences, and 13% to 15% of these were observed just once. The ten largest clones capture 20% to 25% of the sample. Specimen: PBMCs or a T cell subset sorted from them (not recorded which). These receptors were obtained from a man aged 18 to 35 who had mild COVID-19 (a few samples of this study predate the infection). The sample titles of this study are shuffled in the database, so cell type and time point are left out; the donor was told from shared clones.

This clonotype showed up just a few times. The chain uses TRBV5-6 and TRBJ2-5; D is possibly TRBD1 (6 bases). This CDR3 has 15 amino acids. CDR1 SGHDT and CDR2 YYEEEE come from the germline V gene. The V gene lost 0 bases and the J gene lost 4 bases, with 13 bases spanning the gap. CDR3: CASSLAGAGGETQYF. Written as DNA, the CDR3 is TGTGCCAGCAGCTTGGCAGGGGCGGGTGGAGAGACCCAGTACTTC.

V and J are TRBV24-1 and TRBJ2-2, with D perhaps TRBD2 (5 bases). The V end was cut by 7 bases, the J end by 5 bases, with 13 bases between. The CDR3 is 14 amino acids. The V gene's germline CDR1 is KGHDR and CDR2 SFDVKD. CDR3 loop: CATSEGTSTGELFF. The CDR3 DNA follows: TGTGCCACCAGCGAGGGCACTTCAACCGGGGAGCTGTTTTTT.

V is TRBV28 and J is TRBJ2-7; D not resolved. Trimming removed 5 bases at V and 0 bases at J, with 17 bases between. Germline V gene data show CDR1 as MDHEN and CDR2 as SYDVKM. This CDR3 has 16 amino acids. The CDR3 DNA sequence: TGTGCCAGCAGTCCCACCCCGGGCGGTGGCTCCTACGAGCAGTACGTC. This codes for CASSPTPGGGSYEQYV.

This clonotype showed up just a few times. The chain recombines TRBV7-2 with TRBJ1-5; a weak D match, TRBD1 (6 bases). The germline V and J ends were trimmed by 1 base and 6 bases, with 19 bases remaining between them. The germline V gene encodes CDR1 SGHTA and CDR2 FQGNSA. The CDR3 consists of 17 residues. The CDR3: CASSLEGGRVGGQPQHF. CDR3 nucleotides: TGTGCCAGCAGCTTAGAGGGGGGCAGGGTAGGGGGTCAGCCCCAGCATTTT.

The V call is TRBV7-9, the J call TRBJ2-3; perhaps TRBD2 as D (6 bases). The CDR3 runs 13 residues. V was clipped by 3 bases and J by 4 bases, with 8 bases between them. CDR1 is SEHNR and CDR2 is FQNEAQ in the germline V gene (reference sequence). CDR3 sequence: CASSLEGSDTQYF. CDR3 nucleotide sequence: TGTGCCAGCAGCTTGGAGGGGTCAGATACGCAGTATTTT.

The sample holds a few counts of this clonotype. The rearrangement links TRBV29-1 to TRBJ2-4; D possibly uses TRBD1 or TRBD2 (5 bases each). The CDR3 is 14 residues long. Trimming took off 2 bases at V and 0 bases at J, with 8 bases between the two ends. The germline V gene has CDR1 SQVTM and CDR2 ANQGSEA. The DNA of the CDR3 is TGCAGCGTTGAATCTGGGGGAGCCAAAAACATTCAGTACTTC. It specifies CSVESGGAKNIQYF.

The chain recombines TRBV19 with TRBJ2-7; D may be TRBD1 (6 bases). The CDR3 loop spans 14 amino acids. Trimming cost V 3 bases and J 7 bases, with 16 bases left between them. Germline V CDR1 and CDR2: LNHDA, SQIVND (reference sequence). In DNA, the CDR3 is TGTGCCAGTAGTATCCGGGACATGTCTCAGGAGCAGTACTTC. It specifies CASSIRDMSQEQYF.

V usage is TRBV7-9 and J usage is TRBJ2-7, with D uncertain. The CDR3 runs 14 residues. CDR1 and CDR2 from the germline V gene are SEHNR and FQNEAQ (reference sequence). V shed 5 bases and J shed 3 bases, with 14 bases lying between them. This CDR3 reads CASSPWAGFYEQYF. The CDR3 DNA reads as TGTGCCAGCAGCCCCTGGGCAGGATTCTACGAGCAGTACTTC. The full variable domain, in which reference TRBV7-9 and TRBJ2-7 provide the parts outside the CDR3, is DTGVSQNPRHKITKRGQNVTFRCDPISEHNRLYWYRQTLGQGPEFLTYFQNEAQLEKSRLLSDRFSAERPKGSFSTLEIQRTEQGDSAMYLCASSPWAGFYEQYFGPGTRLTVT.

The CDR3 coding sequence is TGCAGTGCCTGGGGACAGGGGGCCTACGAGCAGTACGTC. It is translated as CSAWGQGAYEQYV. V and J are TRBV20-1 and TRBJ2-7; TRBD1 agrees at 11 bases. The CDR3 runs 13 residues. V was pared by 6 bases and J by 2 bases, with 3 bases of the junction left unmatched. Looked up from germline, CDR1 is DFQATT and CDR2 is SNEGSKA (reference sequence).

In this sample, this clonotype turned up a few times. V gene TRBV20-1 combines with J gene TRBJ2-2, with D perhaps matching TRBD1 (6 bases). The V gene's germline CDR1 is DFQATT and CDR2 SNEGSKA (reference sequence). V was cut by 6 bases and J by 2 bases, with 16 bases left in between. The CDR3 runs to 15 residues. The CDR3, as DNA: TGCAGTGCCCTGAGCCAGGGGCAAAACACCGGGGAGCTGTTTTTT. Translating gives CSALSQGQNTGELFF.

This clonotype was observed at least ten times. The chain combines TRBV2 with TRBJ1-1, with 7 bases fitting TRBD1. The CDR3 is 14 amino acids. The trim removed 6 bases at V and 1 base at J, leaving 5 bases unmatched. CDR1 is SNHLY, CDR2 FYNNEI, per germline. The CDR3 nucleotides read TGTGCCAGCAGCCTACAGGGGAGGAACACTGAAGCTTTCTTT. Its protein is CASSLQGRNTEAFF. Variable domain in full (rest from reference TRBV2 and TRBJ1-1): EPEVTQTPSHQVTQMGQEVILRCVPISNHLYFYWYRQILGQKVEFLVSFYNNEISEKSEIFDDQFSVERPDGSNFTLKIRSTKLEDSAMYFCASSLQGRNTEAFFGQGTRLTVV.

This clonotype was recorded a few times. The rearrangement joins TRBV5-1 to TRBJ1-6, with no clear D. From germline, CDR1 is SGHRS and CDR2 YFSETQ. The ends were cut back, 0 bases at V and 3 bases at J, with 7 bases in the middle. The CDR3 sequence is 15 residues long. The CDR3 DNA reads TGCGCCAGCAGCTTGGGGCGGTACTATAATTCACCCCTCCACTTT. Translating it yields CASSLGRYYNSPLHF.

This clonotype came up a few times. The genes are TRBV29-1 and TRBJ2-1, with D perhaps matching TRBD2 (5 bases). Deletions cut 4 bases from V and 7 bases from J, with 14 bases between. The CDR3 length is 13 residues. Germline V gives CDR1 SQVTM, CDR2 ANQGSEA. CDR3 residues: CSVGVSAPNEQFF. CDR3 in DNA: TGCAGCGTTGGGGTTAGCGCCCCTAATGAGCAGTTCTTC.

This clonotype has a handful of counts. This chain connects TRBV12-3 or TRBV12-4 to TRBJ1-2; the D gene is possibly TRBD1 (5 bases). The V gene lost 7 bases and the J gene lost 4 bases, with 16 bases spanning the gap. The CDR3 runs 14 residues. Written as DNA, the CDR3 is TGTGCCAGCACCAGTCAGGGTTTGGGCTATGGCTACACCTTC. It is translated as CASTSQGLGYGYTF.

This clonotype has a handful of counts. The chain links TRBV9 to TRBJ2-3, with D unclear. V was trimmed by 4 bases and J by 5 bases, leaving 14 bases between them. From germline, CDR1 is SGDLS and CDR2 YYNGEE. CDR3 length equals 14 residues. The CDR3 loop reads CASSFRFSGDTQYF. As DNA, the CDR3 is TGTGCCAGCAGCTTCCGATTCTCTGGAGATACGCAGTATTTT.

The rearrangement uses TRBV11-2 and TRBJ2-1, with 7 bases that match TRBD1. V gave up 0 bases and J gave up 6 bases; unmatched junction bases: 2. The CDR3 covers 14 residues. The germline V gene has CDR1 SGHAT and CDR2 FQNNGV. CDR3 protein: CASSLDRTGNEQFF. DNA for the CDR3: TGTGCCAGCAGCTTAGATCGGACAGGCAATGAGCAGTTCTTC.

The chain uses TRBV7-8 and TRBJ2-5, with D perhaps being TRBD1 or TRBD2 (6 bases each). Trimming removed 5 bases from V and 4 bases from J, with 14 bases in between. The CDR3 totals 14 residues. Germline lookup yields CDR1 SGHVS and CDR2 FQNEAQ. The CDR3 nucleotides read TGTGCCAGCAGCCAAGTGGGGGGCGTAGAGACCCAGTACTTC. Amino acid sequence: CASSQVGGVETQYF.